The rows below give T cell receptor beta chains drawn from one sample of a study of T cells in Graves' hyperthyroidism and ophthalmopathy. One entry per CDR3 protein, called by TCRdb with MiXCR from the multiplex PCR reads. The sample holds more than 650,000 distinct CDR3 sequences; 13% to 15% are singletons and the top ten take roughly 10%. Sample: blood. Receptor source: a woman younger than 35 with Graves' hyperthyroidism. Each CDR3 is given with its conserved first and last residue. Fields, in order: J gene, V gene, clone size, D gene, CDR3 protein, CDR3 DNA. D genes are given only for firm matches. Clone size appears in some rows only: once, few, many, or a class for an expanded clone.

TRBJ1-2	TRBV6-1	few	NA	CASSVRGADYGYTF	TGTGCCAGCAGTGTCCGGGGGGCAGACTATGGCTACACCTTC
TRBJ1-4	TRBV6-1	many	TRBD1	CASKAGTENEKLFF	TGTGCCAGCAAAGCCGGGACAGAGAATGAAAAACTGTTTTTT
TRBJ2-1	TRBV14	NA	NA	CASSQDSPTNLLDNEQFF	TGTGCCAGCAGCCAAGATTCCCCCACAAACCTGCTGGACAATGAGCAGTTCTTC
TRBJ2-7	TRBV13	NA	NA	CASSTLGTDGAYEQYF	TGTGCCAGCAGCACCCTCGGGACGGACGGAGCCTACGAGCAGTACTTC
TRBJ2-2	TRBV12-3/TRBV12-4	NA	TRBD2	CASSPGFGGRRNTGELLF	TGTGCCAGCAGCCCAGGTTTCGGCGGGAGAAGAAACACCGGGGAGCTGCTTTTT
TRBJ2-5	TRBV12-3/TRBV12-4	many	TRBD2	CASSPGTRGLQETQYF	TGTGCCAGCAGCCCCGGGACTAGGGGTCTCCAAGAGACCCAGTACTTC
TRBJ1-6	TRBV11-2	few	NA	CASSFRTGNSPLHF	TGTGCCAGCAGCTTCCGGACGGGAAATTCACCCCTCCACTTT
TRBJ2-7	TRBV18	many	NA	CASSRDGTLQLYEQYF	TGTGCCAGCTCACGGGACGGGACGCTTCAGCTCTACGAGCAGTACTTC
TRBJ2-7	TRBV20-1	few	NA	CSATLFGYEQYF	TGCAGTGCTACATTATTCGGATACGAGCAGTACTTC
TRBJ2-7	TRBV7-2	NA	TRBD2	CASSPGGLPSYEQYF	TGTGCCAGCAGTCCGGGGGGACTCCCCTCCTACGAGCAGTACTTC
TRBJ2-7	TRBV2	many	NA	CASTYSRRANYYEQYF	TGTGCCAGCACCTACTCGAGGCGGGCAAACTACTACGAGCAGTACTTC
TRBJ2-3	TRBV7-3	many	TRBD2	CASSQTSGRSDTQYF	TGTGCCAGCAGCCAGACTAGCGGGAGGTCAGATACGCAGTATTTT
TRBJ1-2	TRBV29-1	few	TRBD1	CSDGQGLRYGYTF	TGCAGCGATGGACAGGGCCTTCGGTATGGCTACACCTTC
TRBJ2-7	TRBV25-1	few	NA	CASSESSSDRSLYEQYF	TGTGCCAGCAGTGAATCCAGCAGCGACAGGTCACTCTACGAGCAGTACTTC
TRBJ2-7	TRBV20-1	many	TRBD1	CSARTDRGSRNEQYF	TGCAGTGCTAGAACCGACAGGGGATCCCGGAACGAGCAGTACTTC
TRBJ1-1	TRBV7-9	few	NA	CASSKTRVNTEAFF	TGTGCCAGCAGCAAGACTAGGGTGAACACTGAAGCTTTCTTT
TRBJ2-3	TRBV7-9	many	TRBD2	CASSLRDYTDTQYF	TGTGCCAGCAGCTTGCGGGACTACACAGATACGCAGTATTTT
TRBJ2-1	TRBV20-1	many	NA	CSASGSPAWQFF	TGCAGTGCTAGCGGGAGCCCGGCGTGGCAGTTCTTC
TRBJ1-2	TRBV6-1	few	NA	CASSTTGISNYGYTF	TGTGCCAGCAGTACCACAGGGATCTCTAACTATGGCTACACCTTC
TRBJ1-1	TRBV7-2	many	NA	CASSLGAGVSGTEAFF	TGTGCCAGCAGCTTAGGGGCAGGGGTAAGCGGCACTGAAGCTTTCTTT
TRBJ1-1	TRBV12-3/TRBV12-4	few	NA	CASRLPNTEAFF	TGTGCCAGCAGACTACCGAACACTGAAGCTTTCTTT
TRBJ2-3	TRBV5-6	few	TRBD2	CASSSPGLADPPSTDTQYF	TGTGCCAGCAGCTCTCCGGGACTAGCAGACCCCCCTAGCACAGATACGCAGTATTTT
TRBJ1-2	TRBV29-1	NA	NA	CSVGPRNYGYTF	TGCAGCGTTGGGCCCCGTAACTATGGCTACACCTTC
TRBJ2-7	TRBV29-1	NA	TRBD2	CSVRGTSGFSYGQYF	TGCAGCGTTCGAGGGACTAGCGGATTCTCCTACGGGCAGTACTTC